This T cell receptor beta chain emerged from a study of response to subunit inactivated influenza vaccine. One entry per CDR3 protein, called by TCRdb with MiXCR from the RT-PCR reads. This table holds 600,000 to 850,000 distinct CDR3 sequences, roughly 15% found once. With regard to this clonotype: The antigen remains unidentified.

Study findings and constraints: Only a handful of new T cells, the authors suggested, are recruited with each seasonal influenza vaccination.

After removal of 4 bases from V and 14 bases from J, the junction contained 4 bases not matched to a gene. This CDR3 is built from 10 residues. CDR1 is SQVTM, CDR2 ANQGSEA, per germline. The chain combines TRBV29-1 with TRBJ2-1; TRBD1 matches at 8 bases. The receptor comes from a man in his fifties or sixties who received an inactivated influenza vaccine. Sequencing used PBMCs from blood, obtained approximately 15 days before vaccination. CDR3 sequence (DNA): TGCAGCGTTGCGACAGGGGTGGAGTTCTTC. It codes for CSVATGVEFF.